This T cell receptor beta chain was identified during a study of brain T cells in children with intractable seizures. Some clones are missing from TCRdb's copy, which holds only in-frame ones; the method was immunoSEQ multiplex PCR. This sample has fewer than 50,000 clones, with 80% to 95% found just once. This CDR3 region has 12 residues. Trimming removed 3 bases at V and 6 bases at J, with 9 bases between. Germline V gene sequence: CDR1 SGDLS, CDR2 YYNGEE. The rearrangement uses TRBV9 and TRBJ1-2; no firm D call. The sequence came from a girl aged 2-10 years with tuberous sclerosis and intractable seizures. The material was peripheral blood, obtained at surgery. The CDR3 coding sequence is TGTGCCAGCAGCGGCCGGAAGGATGGCTACACCTTC. Encoded protein: CASSGRKDGYTF.